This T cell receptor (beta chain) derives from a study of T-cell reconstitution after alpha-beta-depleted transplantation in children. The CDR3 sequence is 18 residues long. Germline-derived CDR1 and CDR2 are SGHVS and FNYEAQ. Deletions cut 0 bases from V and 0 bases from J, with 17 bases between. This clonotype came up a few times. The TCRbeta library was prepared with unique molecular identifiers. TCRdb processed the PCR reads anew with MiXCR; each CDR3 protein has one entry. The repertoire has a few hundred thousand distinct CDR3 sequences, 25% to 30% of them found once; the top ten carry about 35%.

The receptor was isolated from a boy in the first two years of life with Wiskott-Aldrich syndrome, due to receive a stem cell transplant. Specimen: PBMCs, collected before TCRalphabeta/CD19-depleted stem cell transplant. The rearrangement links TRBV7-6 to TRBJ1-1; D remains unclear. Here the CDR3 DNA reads TGTGCCAGCAGCTTAGCTTCAGGTGGTTCTACTGTGAACACTGAAGCTTTCTTT. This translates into CASSLASGGSTVNTEAFF.